Listed below are T cell receptor beta chains from one sample, sequenced in a study of shared clonotypes between healthy human individuals. The method was immunoSEQ multiplex PCR; TCRdb's version includes in-frame clones alone and lacks a portion of them. Of roughly 2 million clones in the sample, roughly 94% are singletons; the top ten hold about 1.1%. Sequencing was performed on naive CD8+ T cells sorted from blood. The receptors come from a man in his late teens or twenties in good health. CDR3s include the opening cysteine and the closing phenylalanine or tryptophan. A D gene is named only where the DNA matches it firmly. Where a row states a size, it is once, few, many or the class of an expanded clone; other rows omit it.

-,-,13,TRBV5-4,TRBJ2-7,CASSLRPLYEQYF,TGTGCCAGCAGCTTAAGACCCCTCTACGAGCAGTACTTC
once,-,12,TRBV5-1,TRBJ1-1,CASSEDESEAFF,TGCGCCAGCAGCGAAGATGAAAGTGAAGCTTTCTTT
once,-,11,TRBV30,TRBJ2-1,CAWSVTSEQFF,TGTGCCTGGAGTGTGACCTCTGAGCAGTTCTTC
-,-,15,TRBV7-9,TRBJ2-3,CASSLTPPSTDTQYF,TGTGCCAGCAGCTTAACACCGCCTAGCACAGATACGCAGTATTTT
-,TRBD2,15,TRBV6-5,TRBJ2-1,CASSSTSGSSNEQFF,TGTGCCAGCAGCTCGACTAGCGGGAGCTCGAATGAGCAGTTCTTC
-,TRBD1,13,TRBV27,TRBJ1-5,CASSPTGGPPQHF,TGTGCCAGCAGCCCAACAGGGGGTCCGCCCCAGCATTTT
-,-,14,TRBV7-9,TRBJ1-6,CASSSGFTNSPLHF,TGTGCCAGCAGCTCCGGATTCACCAATTCACCCCTCCACTTT
-,TRBD1,13,TRBV28,TRBJ2-1,CASNRDRDNEQFF,TGTGCCAGCAACAGGGACAGAGACAATGAGCAGTTCTTC
-,TRBD2,14,TRBV2,TRBJ2-7,CASLPGGLSYEQYF,TGTGCCAGCCTCCCGGGGGGGTTATCCTACGAGCAGTACTTC
-,-,13,TRBV10-3,TRBJ2-1,CAISDPAYNEQFF,TGTGCCATCAGTGACCCGGCGTACAATGAGCAGTTCTTC
-,-,18,TRBV28,TRBJ1-1,CASSLVFRGVTLDTEAFF,TGTGCCAGCAGTTTGGTCTTTCGGGGGGTAACTTTGGACACTGAAGCTTTCTTT